This is a list of T cell receptor beta chains from one sample in a study of T cells in Graves' hyperthyroidism and ophthalmopathy. Via MiXCR, TCRdb re-called the multiplex PCR reads, giving one row per CDR3 protein. Found here are 500,000 to 650,000 distinct CDR3 sequences, under 20% of them singletons; the top ten hold under 20%. The sequenced sample was blood. The receptors stem from a woman between 18 and 29 years old with Graves' ophthalmopathy. CDR3s include the opening cysteine and the closing phenylalanine or tryptophan. D genes are given only for firm matches. The size field is filled for only some rows; it gives once, few, many or a size class.

clone_size: many; d_call: .; j_call: TRBJ1-1; v_call: TRBV28; cdr3_nt: TGTGCCAGCAGTTTAGTGCAGAGGAACACTGAAGCTTTCTTT; cdr3_aa: CASSLVQRNTEAFF
clone_size: many; d_call: .; j_call: TRBJ2-5; v_call: TRBV7-9; cdr3_nt: TGTGCCAGCAGCTTCGACAAGGTGACCCAGTACTTC; cdr3_aa: CASSFDKVTQYF
clone_size: .; d_call: .; j_call: TRBJ1-2; v_call: TRBV6-2/TRBV6-3; cdr3_nt: TGTGCCAGCAGTTACGGAAGACAACTTCACAGCTACACCTTC; cdr3_aa: CASSYGRQLHSYTF
clone_size: many; d_call: .; j_call: TRBJ2-1; v_call: TRBV28; cdr3_nt: TGTGCCAGCGGCTCCTACAATGAGCAGTTCTTC; cdr3_aa: CASGSYNEQFF
clone_size: many; d_call: .; j_call: TRBJ1-1; v_call: TRBV29-1; cdr3_nt: TGCAGCGTTGAAAGGCAGGGAAACACTGAAGCTTTCTTT; cdr3_aa: CSVERQGNTEAFF
clone_size: .; d_call: TRBD2; j_call: TRBJ2-1; v_call: TRBV7-9; cdr3_nt: TGTGCCAGCAGCTTAGTGGCTCGGCGGGAGGGGCGGGAGCAGTTCTTC; cdr3_aa: CASSLVARREGREQFF
clone_size: many; d_call: .; j_call: TRBJ1-1; v_call: TRBV6-5; cdr3_nt: TGTGCCAGCAGTTACAATCCGGCGGGGAGCGCTGAAGCTTTCTTT; cdr3_aa: CASSYNPAGSAEAFF
clone_size: .; d_call: TRBD1; j_call: TRBJ1-6; v_call: TRBV20-1; cdr3_nt: TGCAGTGCGGTGGGACAGGTTTCGACAAATTCACCCCTCCACTTT; cdr3_aa: CSAVGQVSTNSPLHF
clone_size: many; d_call: TRBD2; j_call: TRBJ2-1; v_call: TRBV7-9; cdr3_nt: TGTGCCAGCAGCTTAGCGGCGGGCGGGAGTCTAGCCTACAATGAGCAGTTCTTC; cdr3_aa: CASSLAAGGSLAYNEQFF
clone_size: many; d_call: .; j_call: TRBJ1-4; v_call: TRBV2; cdr3_nt: TGTGCCATACAGGCCGGCAGTGAAAAACTGTTTTTT; cdr3_aa: CAIQAGSEKLFF
clone_size: many; d_call: .; j_call: TRBJ2-3; v_call: TRBV3-1; cdr3_nt: TGTGCCAGCAGCCAAGTTCCGGGGTCGAGCACAGATACGCAGTATTTT; cdr3_aa: CASSQVPGSSTDTQYF
clone_size: many; d_call: .; j_call: TRBJ2-5; v_call: TRBV11-2; cdr3_nt: TGTGCCAGCAGCTTATACGGAGAGACCCAGTACTTC; cdr3_aa: CASSLYGETQYF
clone_size: many; d_call: .; j_call: TRBJ1-4; v_call: TRBV28; cdr3_nt: TGTGCCAGCAGGGAGAGTAGGACTTCGGCAACTAATGAAAAACTGTTTTTT; cdr3_aa: CASRESRTSATNEKLFF
clone_size: many; d_call: .; j_call: TRBJ2-7; v_call: TRBV5-1; cdr3_nt: TGCGCCAGCAGCTTCGGTACCGACGAGCAGTACTTC; cdr3_aa: CASSFGTDEQYF
clone_size: .; d_call: TRBD2; j_call: TRBJ2-7; v_call: TRBV20-1; cdr3_nt: TGCAGTGCTAGACGGACTAGCGGGAGCGTGGGCTCCTACGAGCAGTACTTC; cdr3_aa: CSARRTSGSVGSYEQYF
clone_size: many; d_call: .; j_call: TRBJ2-2; v_call: TRBV11-3; cdr3_nt: TGTGCCAGCAGCACCCTCGGCACCGGGGAGCTGTTTTTT; cdr3_aa: CASSTLGTGELFF
clone_size: .; d_call: TRBD1; j_call: TRBJ1-5; v_call: TRBV6-1; cdr3_nt: TGTGCCAGCATGACAGGGAGGGCCCGAAAGCCCCAGCATTTT; cdr3_aa: CASMTGRARKPQHF
clone_size: .; d_call: .; j_call: TRBJ1-5; v_call: TRBV28; cdr3_nt: TGTGCCACCCATTGGAATAGCAATCAGCCCCAGCATTTT; cdr3_aa: CATHWNSNQPQHF
clone_size: .; d_call: .; j_call: TRBJ1-2; v_call: TRBV10-2; cdr3_nt: TGCGCCAGCGGACAGAGCGATGGCTACACCTTC; cdr3_aa: CASGQSDGYTF
clone_size: .; d_call: TRBD2; j_call: TRBJ2-1; v_call: TRBV9; cdr3_nt: TGTGCCAGCAGCGTAGTCGGGAGGCCATACAATGAGCAGTTCTTC; cdr3_aa: CASSVVGRPYNEQFF
clone_size: .; d_call: TRBD2; j_call: TRBJ2-7; v_call: TRBV18; cdr3_nt: TGTGCCAGCTCACCTCCGGGACTAGGCGGGTGGGAGCAGTACTTC; cdr3_aa: CASSPPGLGGWEQYF
clone_size: many; d_call: .; j_call: TRBJ1-5; v_call: TRBV28; cdr3_nt: TGTGCCAGCCAACGGACGGCCCACTATAGCAATCAGCCCCAGCATTTT; cdr3_aa: CASQRTAHYSNQPQHF
clone_size: .; d_call: TRBD1; j_call: TRBJ1-2; v_call: TRBV5-4; cdr3_nt: TGTGCCAGCAGCCCTCGACAGGGGCTGAGCTACACCTTC; cdr3_aa: CASSPRQGLSYTF
clone_size: many; d_call: TRBD2; j_call: TRBJ2-7; v_call: TRBV6-1; cdr3_nt: TGTGCCAGCGGCATCTCCGCCCTAGCGGGAGATCGATCCTACGAGCAGTACTTC; cdr3_aa: CASGISALAGDRSYEQYF
clone_size: many; d_call: TRBD1; j_call: TRBJ2-5; v_call: TRBV20-1; cdr3_nt: TGCAGTGCTGCCCCAGGGACAGGGTTAAGTCAGTACTTC; cdr3_aa: CSAAPGTGLSQYF
clone_size: once; d_call: .; j_call: TRBJ1-5; v_call: TRBV4-1; cdr3_nt: TGCGCCAGCAGCGAGGTCGGGGACCAGCCCCAGCATTTT; cdr3_aa: CASSEVGDQPQHF
clone_size: few; d_call: .; j_call: TRBJ1-5; v_call: TRBV5-8; cdr3_nt: TGTGCCAGCAGCTCCGAAGGCGCCTCGAGTCAGCCCCAGCATTTT; cdr3_aa: CASSSEGASSQPQHF
clone_size: .; d_call: .; j_call: TRBJ2-6; v_call: TRBV7-3; cdr3_nt: TGTGCCAGCAGCCGTGGGAGCTCTGGGGCCAACGTCCTGACTTTC; cdr3_aa: CASSRGSSGANVLTF
clone_size: many; d_call: TRBD1; j_call: TRBJ2-1; v_call: TRBV18; cdr3_nt: TGTGCCAGCGCGTTGGACAGGGGCGCCTACAATGAGCAGTTCTTC; cdr3_aa: CASALDRGAYNEQFF
clone_size: few; d_call: .; j_call: TRBJ2-2; v_call: TRBV4-1; cdr3_nt: TGCGCCAGCAGCCACCCCTTTGACCAGGGTCCCAACACCGGGGAGCTGTTTTTT; cdr3_aa: CASSHPFDQGPNTGELFF
clone_size: .; d_call: TRBD2; j_call: TRBJ2-1; v_call: TRBV7-9; cdr3_nt: TGTGCCAGCAGTCATACTAGCGGGAGGGCCTTTAGTGAGCAGTTCTTC; cdr3_aa: CASSHTSGRAFSEQFF
clone_size: .; d_call: .; j_call: TRBJ1-1; v_call: TRBV6-2/TRBV6-3; cdr3_nt: TGTGCCAGCAGCCCGGTGACAGAAATGAACACTGAAGCTTTCTTT; cdr3_aa: CASSPVTEMNTEAFF
clone_size: many; d_call: .; j_call: TRBJ1-1; v_call: TRBV7-9; cdr3_nt: TGTGCCAGCAGCTTAGGGGCAGTGAACACTGAAGCTTTCTTT; cdr3_aa: CASSLGAVNTEAFF
clone_size: .; d_call: .; j_call: TRBJ1-3; v_call: TRBV3-1; cdr3_nt: TGTGCCAGCAGCCAAGATAAGTGGGCTGGAAACACCATATATTTT; cdr3_aa: CASSQDKWAGNTIYF
clone_size: .; d_call: .; j_call: TRBJ1-4; v_call: TRBV29-1; cdr3_nt: TGCAGCGTTGAGACAGGCGCCTCTAATGAAAAACTGTTTTTT; cdr3_aa: CSVETGASNEKLFF
clone_size: many; d_call: TRBD2; j_call: TRBJ2-3; v_call: TRBV2; cdr3_nt: TGTGCCAGCAGGGCCGGCGGGGGGGCGGCAGATACGCAGTATTTT; cdr3_aa: CASRAGGGAADTQYF
clone_size: .; d_call: .; j_call: TRBJ2-5; v_call: TRBV20-1; cdr3_nt: TGCAGTGCTAGAGAGGGGGGGCTAGAGACCCAGTACTTC; cdr3_aa: CSAREGGLETQYF
clone_size: few; d_call: TRBD1; j_call: TRBJ2-7; v_call: TRBV6-5; cdr3_nt: TGTGCCAGCAGTTACAGGACAGGGGACGAGCAGTACTTC; cdr3_aa: CASSYRTGDEQYF
clone_size: once; d_call: TRBD2; j_call: TRBJ2-7; v_call: TRBV6-1; cdr3_nt: TGTGCCAACATTGAAACTAGCGGGAGTGCCTACGAGCAGTACTTC; cdr3_aa: CANIETSGSAYEQYF
clone_size: .; d_call: TRBD1; j_call: TRBJ1-5; v_call: TRBV3-1; cdr3_nt: TGTGCCAGCAGCCCAGGACAGGGGGGAACTAGCAATCAGCCCCAGCATTTT; cdr3_aa: CASSPGQGGTSNQPQHF
clone_size: .; d_call: .; j_call: TRBJ1-2; v_call: TRBV25-1; cdr3_nt: TGTGCCAGCAGTGCGGTAAACGATGGCTACACCTTC; cdr3_aa: CASSAVNDGYTF